The rows below give T cell receptor beta chains drawn from one sample of a study of shared clonotypes between healthy human individuals. The data were produced by immunoSEQ multiplex PCR, yet TCRdb's version contains in-frame clones alone and is incomplete. This sample has around 120,000 clones; 67% occur once, and the top ten carry roughly 22%. The specimen was memory CD8+ T cells sorted from blood. All receptors come from a woman younger than 45 in good health. CDR3s include the opening cysteine and the closing phenylalanine or tryptophan. The D gene is left open where the match is weak. Clone size is shown for a subset of rows, as once, few, many or a class of expanded clone.

d_gene: .; j_gene: TRBJ2-5; v_gene: TRBV11-2; abundance: few; CDR3nt: TGTGCCAGCAGCTTAAGCCCAGGCCAAGAGACCCAGTACTTC; CDR3aa: CASSLSPGQETQYF
d_gene: .; j_gene: TRBJ2-7; v_gene: TRBV7-9; abundance: .; CDR3nt: TGTGCCAGCAGCCCCGCCGGTAGGGACGAGCAGTACTTC; CDR3aa: CASSPAGRDEQYF
d_gene: TRBD2; j_gene: TRBJ2-3; v_gene: TRBV10-2; abundance: .; CDR3nt: TGCGCCAGCTCCTCCTCAGCTAGCGGGCACCACCTACAGCCCACAGATACGCAGTATTTT; CDR3aa: CASSSSASGHHLQPTDTQYF
d_gene: TRBD2; j_gene: TRBJ2-3; v_gene: TRBV5-4; abundance: .; CDR3nt: TGTGCCAGCAGCCTCCGACTAGCGGGAAGTACAGATACGCAGTATTTT; CDR3aa: CASSLRLAGSTDTQYF
d_gene: .; j_gene: TRBJ1-5; v_gene: TRBV7-9; abundance: .; CDR3nt: TGTGCCAGCAGCTTCACAGGCGGGTCTAATCAGCCCCAGCATTTT; CDR3aa: CASSFTGGSNQPQHF
d_gene: TRBD1; j_gene: TRBJ1-2; v_gene: TRBV5-6; abundance: .; CDR3nt: TGTGCCAGCAGCTTGGCCCTAGGGACAGCCTATGGCTACACCTTC; CDR3aa: CASSLALGTAYGYTF
d_gene: .; j_gene: TRBJ1-1; v_gene: TRBV9; abundance: few; CDR3nt: TGTGCCAGCAGCCCGTCCTGGGGGACTGAAGCTTTCTTT; CDR3aa: CASSPSWGTEAFF
d_gene: .; j_gene: TRBJ2-1; v_gene: TRBV4-2; abundance: many; CDR3nt: TGTGCCAGCAGCCAAGAGTCAGACGGGAGATCCAATGAGCAGTTCTTC; CDR3aa: CASSQESDGRSNEQFF
d_gene: TRBD2; j_gene: TRBJ2-5; v_gene: TRBV6-1; abundance: .; CDR3nt: TGTGCCAGCAGTGAGTGGACGGGAGGGCCCCAAGAGACCCAGTACTTC; CDR3aa: CASSEWTGGPQETQYF
d_gene: .; j_gene: TRBJ1-5; v_gene: TRBV28; abundance: few; CDR3nt: TGTGCCAGCAGTCTCTCGCAGCCCCAGCATTTT; CDR3aa: CASSLSQPQHF
d_gene: .; j_gene: TRBJ2-7; v_gene: TRBV7-9; abundance: once; CDR3nt: TGTGCCAGCAGCCAAGCAGGGTACGAGCAGTACTTC; CDR3aa: CASSQAGYEQYF
d_gene: .; j_gene: TRBJ2-2; v_gene: TRBV19; abundance: .; CDR3nt: TGTGCCAGTAGTATAGATGACCTGATCACCGGGGAGCTGTTTTTT; CDR3aa: CASSIDDLITGELFF
d_gene: .; j_gene: TRBJ2-7; v_gene: TRBV18; abundance: once; CDR3nt: TGTGCCAGCTCACCACCATACAGCCCCAACGAGCAGTACTTC; CDR3aa: CASSPPYSPNEQYF
d_gene: .; j_gene: TRBJ1-5; v_gene: TRBV6-5; abundance: .; CDR3nt: TGTGCCAGCAGTCGCCAGCCCAATCAGCCCCAGCATTTT; CDR3aa: CASSRQPNQPQHF
d_gene: .; j_gene: TRBJ2-7; v_gene: TRBV2; abundance: .; CDR3nt: TGTGCCAGCAGTTGGGCATCCTACGAGCAGTACTTC; CDR3aa: CASSWASYEQYF
d_gene: .; j_gene: TRBJ2-7; v_gene: TRBV6-5; abundance: .; CDR3nt: TGTGCCAGCAGTTACGTCGGTCGGGCGCTACACGAGCAGTACTTC; CDR3aa: CASSYVGRALHEQYF
d_gene: .; j_gene: TRBJ2-2; v_gene: TRBV6-4; abundance: .; CDR3nt: TGTGCCAGCAGCGAGAGGGCGGGAAACACCGGGGAGCTGTTTTTT; CDR3aa: CASSERAGNTGELFF
d_gene: .; j_gene: TRBJ2-1; v_gene: TRBV19; abundance: .; CDR3nt: TGTGCCAGTAAGTCGGACCGGCAGTTCTTC; CDR3aa: CASKSDRQFF
d_gene: .; j_gene: TRBJ2-2; v_gene: TRBV9; abundance: medium-sized; CDR3nt: TGTGCCAGCAGCGTAGGGGGTACCGGGGAGCTGTTTTTT; CDR3aa: CASSVGGTGELFF